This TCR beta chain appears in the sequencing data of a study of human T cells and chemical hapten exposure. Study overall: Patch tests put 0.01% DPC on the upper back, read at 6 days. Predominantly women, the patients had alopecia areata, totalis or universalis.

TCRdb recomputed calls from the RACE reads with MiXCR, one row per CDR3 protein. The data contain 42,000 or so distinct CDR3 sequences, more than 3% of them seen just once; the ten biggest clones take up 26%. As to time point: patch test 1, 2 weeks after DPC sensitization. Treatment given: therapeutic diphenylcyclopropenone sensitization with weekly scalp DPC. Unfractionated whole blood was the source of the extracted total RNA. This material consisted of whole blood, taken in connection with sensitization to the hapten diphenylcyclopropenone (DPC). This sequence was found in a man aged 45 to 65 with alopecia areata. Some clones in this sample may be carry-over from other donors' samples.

The CDR3 nucleotides read TGTGCCAGCTCACCGCCCCATCGCAACACTGAAGCTTTCTTT. It encodes CASSPPHRNTEAFF. The V gene is TRBV18, the J gene TRBJ1-1; D gene ambiguous. Trimming shortened V by 3 bases and J by 2 bases, and 10 bases separated the two germline ends. The CDR3 consists of 14 residues. Germline V gene lookup returns CDR1 KGHSH and CDR2 LQKENI.